What follows are 28 T cell receptor beta chains derived from one specimen sequenced in a study of blood T cell repertoires in COVID-19. This table comes from immunoSEQ multiplex PCR, and its TCRdb copy is limited to in-frame clones, with some not included. Among more than 100,000 clones listed, roughly 88% were seen once. Source material: peripheral blood. The receptors were sampled from a man aged 40-49 years with acute or convalescent COVID-19.

This chain connects TRBV30 to TRBJ2-1; 8 nucleotides align to TRBD1. V gave up 5 bases and J gave up 0 bases; unmatched junction bases: 6. CDR3 length: 15 residues. Germline-derived CDR1 and CDR2 are GTSNPN and SVGIG (reference sequence). The CDR3 DNA sequence: TGTGCCTGGCGAAGACAGGGGTTCTCCTACAATGAGCAGTTCTTC. Its translation is CAWRRQGFSYNEQFF.

V and J are TRBV5-6 and TRBJ1-5; D is uncertain. This CDR3 comprises 16 residues. From germline, CDR1 is SGHDT and CDR2 YYEEEE. V lost 3 bases and J lost 0, with 13 bases in between. The CDR3 region has the DNA TGTGCCAGCAGCTCCCGTCGACTGTTTAGCAATCAGCCCCAGCATTTT. Translation: CASSSRRLFSNQPQHF. The full variable domain, in which reference TRBV5-6 and TRBJ1-5 provide the parts outside the CDR3, is DAGVTQSPTHLIKTRGQQVTLRCSPKSGHDTVSWYQQALGQGPQFIFQYYEEEERQRGNFPDRFSGHQFPNYSSELNVNALLLGDSALYLCASSSRRLFSNQPQHFGDGTRLSIL.

This clone turned up a few times. This chain connects TRBV6-5 to TRBJ2-7; TRBD1 matches at 7 bases. The ends lost 8 bases at V and 3 bases at J; junction bases unmatched: 4. In germline, CDR1 is MNHEY, CDR2 SVGAGI. The CDR3 totals 12 residues. This CDR3 reads CASAGTVYEQYF. In DNA form, the CDR3 reads TGTGCCAGCGCCGGGACAGTCTACGAGCAGTACTTC.

J is TRBJ2-3 and V is TRBV7-2, with a possible D match to TRBD1 (6 bases). The ends were cut back, 4 bases at V and 5 bases at J, with 16 bases in the middle. The CDR3 has 15 residues. The germline V gene has CDR1 SGHTA and CDR2 FQGNSA. As DNA, the CDR3 is TGTGCCAGCAGCTCTCAACTAGGGGGTCAAGATACGCAGTATTTT. Its translation is CASSSQLGGQDTQYF.

The chain carries TRBV24-1 and TRBJ2-2; TRBD1 matches at 9 bases. Germline V gene sequence: CDR1 KGHDR, CDR2 SFDVKD. The CDR3 is 17 residues long. V lost 0 bases, J lost 4 bases, and 5 bases stayed unmatched. The CDR3 here is CATSDLGDREATGELFF. CDR3 DNA sequence: TGTGCCACCAGTGATTTGGGGGACAGGGAGGCCACCGGGGAGCTGTTTTTT.

The V and J genes are TRBV21-1 and TRBJ1-2; TRBD1 was called by the table and not checked on the DNA. TRBV21-1 is listed as a pseudogene. The CDR3 is 16 amino acids. This CDR3 reads CASSKAQQGEIYGYTF. The CDR3 DNA is TGTGCCAGCAGCAAAGCGCAACAGGGGGAAATCTATGGCTACACCTTC.

V and J are TRBV13 and TRBJ2-5; 7 bases align to TRBD2. CDR1 is PRHDT, CDR2 FYEKMQ, per germline (reference sequence). Trimming removed 5 bases from V and 3 bases from J; junction bases left unmatched: 9. This CDR3 region has 15 residues. The CDR3 coding sequence is TGTGCCAGCAGCCCGGGACCTCGGGGGGAAGAGACCCAGTACTTC. Encoded protein: CASSPGPRGEETQYF.

V is TRBV11-3 and J is TRBJ2-3; a possible D gene is TRBD1 (5 bases). The CDR3 runs 15 residues. The V end lost 0 bases, the J end lost 1 base, and 8 bases lay between the germline ends. CDR1 is SGHNT and CDR2 is YENEEA in the germline V gene. The CDR3 sequence: CASSLDQGGTDTQYF. CDR3 bases: TGTGCCAGCAGCTTAGACCAGGGTGGCACAGATACGCAGTATTTT.

Only a few counts were recorded for this clone. The chain uses TRBV2 and TRBJ1-1; possibly TRBD1 for D (6 bases). The CDR3 spans 15 residues. Trimming stripped 4 bases from V and 6 bases from J, with 18 bases between. Germline V gene data show CDR1 as SNHLY and CDR2 as FYNNEI. The DNA for the CDR3 is TGTGCCAGCAGTGGGGGGGGCGTAAATTCGGCTGAAGCTTTCTTT. Residues: CASSGGGVNSAEAFF.

The CDR3, as DNA: TGTGCCAGCTCACAAGAGGGACAGATAGGTACAGATACGCAGTATTTT. This gives the protein CASSQEGQIGTDTQYF. The gene calls are TRBV18 and TRBJ2-3; 7 bases fit TRBD1. V lost 4 bases and J lost 3; bases outside the gene matches: 10. Per germline, CDR1 KGHSH and CDR2 LQKENI. This CDR3 spans 16 amino acids.

The V gene is TRBV13, the J gene TRBJ2-1, with 12 bases lining up with TRBD2. This CDR3 is 16 amino acids long. Germline CDR1 reads PRHDT; CDR2 reads FYEKMQ (reference sequence). Trimming cost V 2 bases and J 3 bases; bases outside gene matches: 2. For the CDR3, the DNA is TGTGCCAGCAGCTTACGACTAGCGGGAGTCTACAATGAGCAGTTCTTC. As protein: CASSLRLAGVYNEQFF.

The chain uses TRBV7-2 and TRBJ2-3; maybe TRBD2 (7 bases). Trimming removed 2 bases from V and 6 bases from J, with 18 bases in between. The CDR3 is 16 amino acids. Germline CDR1 is SGHTA and CDR2 is FQGNSA. The chain's CDR3 is CASSLSRRGPVDTQYF. DNA of the CDR3: TGTGCCAGCAGCTTATCGAGGCGGGGGCCGGTTGATACGCAGTATTTT.

The chain employs TRBV23-1 and TRBJ2-7; TRBD1 matches at 11 bases. TRBV23-1 is an open reading frame, and its role is uncertain. Trimming cost V 8 bases and J 5 bases; bases outside gene matches: 11. The length of the CDR3 is 15 residues. The CDR3 is CASSPGQGVVHEQYF. CDR3 sequence (DNA): TGCGCCAGCTCTCCGGGACAGGGGGTAGTCCACGAGCAGTACTTC.

The chain recombines TRBV18 with TRBJ2-3, with no clear D. Per the germline V gene, CDR1 is KGHSH and CDR2 is LQKENI. Trimming took off 9 bases at V and 5 bases at J, with 12 bases between the two ends. The CDR3 has 12 amino acids. CDR3 nucleotide sequence: TGTGCCAGTTCATCCGCCGGAGATACGCAGTATTTT. Encoded protein: CASSSAGDTQYF. Combining the CDR3 with reference TRBV18 and TRBJ2-3 gives the whole variable domain NAGVMQNPRHLVRRRGQEARLRCSPMKGHSHVYWYRQLPEEGLKFMVYLQKENIIDESGMPKERFSAEFPKEGPSILRIQQVVRGDSAAYFCASSSAGDTQYFGPGTRLTVL.

The CDR3 DNA sequence: TGTGCCAGCAGCGTAGTAGTGGGAGCTGGGGCCAACGTCCTGACTTTC. Translating it yields CASSVVVGAGANVLTF. The chain is built from TRBV9 and TRBJ2-6, with D possibly matching TRBD2 (5 bases). Germline CDR1 reads SGDLS; CDR2 reads YYNGEE. Trimming pared 0 bases from V and 2 bases from J, leaving 9 bases between. The CDR3 is made up of 16 amino acids.

The CDR3: CASSSGSVWDWSNQPQHF. The CDR3, as DNA: TGTGCCAGCAGCTCGGGGTCAGTTTGGGACTGGAGCAATCAGCCCCAGCATTTT. V is TRBV5-6 and J is TRBJ1-5; a weak D match, TRBD1 (5 bases). CDR1 and CDR2 from the germline V gene are SGHDT and YYEEEE. The CDR3 is 18 residues long. The ends were cut back, 3 bases at V and 1 base at J, with 20 bases in the middle.

V and J are TRBV5-1 and TRBJ2-2; TRBD2 agrees at 12 bases. Trimming at V came to 4 bases and at J to 0 bases, leaving 4 bases not matched to a gene. Germline V gene data show CDR1 as SGHRS and CDR2 as YFSETQ. This CDR3 is 17 amino acids long. CDR3 loop: CASSIGLAGPNTGELFF. CDR3 in DNA: TGCGCCAGCAGCATCGGACTAGCGGGACCGAACACCGGGGAGCTGTTTTTT.

This chain links TRBV30 with TRBJ2-7; D ambiguous. The V gene lost 3 bases and the J gene lost 0 bases, with 9 bases spanning the gap. Germline loops: CDR1 GTSNPN, CDR2 SVGIG (reference sequence). The CDR3 spans 13 residues. The chain's CDR3 is CAWSDQVSYEQYF. The CDR3 DNA sequence: TGTGCCTGGAGCGACCAGGTCTCCTACGAGCAGTACTTC.

This clone has only one observation. The chain's CDR3 is CASSIGFPSAGMNNEQFF. CDR3 DNA sequence: TGTGCCAGTAGTATTGGGTTTCCGTCAGCGGGGATGAACAATGAGCAGTTCTTC. The rearrangement joins TRBV19 to TRBJ2-1; 7 bases are shared with TRBD2. With 3 bases clipped from V and 5 bases from J, the junction kept 16 bases outside the gene matches. The CDR3 totals 18 residues. The germline gives CDR1 LNHDA, CDR2 SQIVND (reference sequence).

The V call is TRBV4-2, the J call TRBJ1-6; the D is unclear. The CDR3 length is 16 residues. Germline CDR1 reads LGHNA; CDR2 reads YNFKEQ. V was cut by 5 bases and J by 4 bases, with 15 bases left in between. The CDR3, as DNA: TGTGCCAGCAGCACCTCACATGGAGGATATAATTCACCCCTCCACTTT. Encoded protein: CASSTSHGGYNSPLHF.

The chain employs TRBV14 and TRBJ2-7, with 11 nucleotides matching TRBD2. Germline loops: CDR1 SGHDN, CDR2 FVKESK. This CDR3 is 15 amino acids long. J was trimmed by 3 bases and V by 1 base; bases with no gene match: 2. Here the CDR3 reads CASSQGLAGIYEQYF. The CDR3 region has the DNA TGTGCCAGCAGCCAAGGACTAGCGGGGATCTACGAGCAGTACTTC.

The genes are TRBV19 and TRBJ2-1, with no clear D. The CDR3 is 11 residues long. CDR1 and CDR2 (germline): LNHDA, SQIVND (reference sequence). Trimming removed 5 bases at V and 9 bases at J, with 8 bases between. This CDR3 reads CASSLGLEQFF. The CDR3 region has the DNA TGTGCCAGTAGTTTAGGGCTTGAGCAGTTCTTC.

This chain's CDR3 is CASSEGGGRLETQYF. CDR3 DNA sequence: TGTGCCAGCAGTGAGGGAGGAGGGAGGTTAGAGACCCAGTACTTC. The chain links TRBV25-1 to TRBJ2-5, with D possibly TRBD2 on 6 matching bases. Trimming took 3 bases from V and 4 from J, leaving 15 bases between them. Germline lookup yields CDR1 MGHDK and CDR2 SYGVNS. CDR3 length: 15 residues.

This chain uses TRBV27 with TRBJ1-2, with D possibly TRBD1 on 5 matching bases. V was trimmed by 6 bases and J by 0 bases, leaving 8 bases between them. The CDR3 totals 13 residues. Germline values: CDR1 MNHEY, CDR2 SMNVEV (reference sequence). The CDR3 here is CASRKGANYGYTF. The CDR3 DNA follows: TGTGCCAGCAGGAAAGGGGCTAACTATGGCTACACCTTC.

This rearrangement joins TRBV11-2 to TRBJ2-7; D might be TRBD2 (6 bases). Trimming pared 5 bases from V and 2 bases from J, leaving 13 bases between. Germline loops: CDR1 SGHAT, CDR2 FQNNGV. There are 14 residues in the CDR3. The CDR3 bases are TGTGCCAGCAGCCCCACGGCGGGGACCTACGAGCAGTACTTC. Translation: CASSPTAGTYEQYF.

CDR3 DNA: TGTGCCAGCAGCCATGCGCAGACAGCCCCTAATGAAAAACTGTTTTTT. Its protein is CASSHAQTAPNEKLFF. The V call is TRBV3-1 (or the pseudogene TRBV3-2), the J call TRBJ1-4; a possible D gene is TRBD1 (5 bases). Germline V gene sequence: CDR1 LGHDT, CDR2 YNNKEL (reference sequence). The germline V and J ends were trimmed by 3 bases and 3 bases, with 14 bases remaining between them. CDR3 length equals 16 residues.

The chain joins TRBV7-9 to TRBJ1-6; no reliable D call. V was trimmed by 5 bases and J by 7 bases, leaving 12 bases between them. Germline V gives CDR1 SEHNR, CDR2 FQNEAQ (reference sequence). The CDR3 is 14 residues long. CDR3 DNA: TGTGCCAGCAGCCTCTCCCCCGAGAATTCACCCCTCCACTTT. Its translation: CASSLSPENSPLHF. Based on the CDR3 plus reference TRBV7-9 and TRBJ1-6, the full variable domain is DTGVSQNPRHKITKRGQNVTFRCDPISEHNRLYWYRQTLGQGPEFLTYFQNEAQLEKSRLLSDRFSAERPKGSFSTLEIQRTEQGDSAMYLCASSLSPENSPLHFGNGTRLTVT.

The chain carries TRBV5-1 and TRBJ2-5; D may be TRBD1 (6 bases). V lost 2 bases, J lost 0 bases, and 8 bases lay in between. The CDR3 extends over 14 amino acids. Germline V lookup: CDR1 SGHRS, CDR2 YFSETQ. CDR3 sequence reads: CASSFTGYQETQYF. The CDR3 coding sequence is TGCGCCAGCAGCTTTACAGGGTACCAAGAGACCCAGTACTTC.